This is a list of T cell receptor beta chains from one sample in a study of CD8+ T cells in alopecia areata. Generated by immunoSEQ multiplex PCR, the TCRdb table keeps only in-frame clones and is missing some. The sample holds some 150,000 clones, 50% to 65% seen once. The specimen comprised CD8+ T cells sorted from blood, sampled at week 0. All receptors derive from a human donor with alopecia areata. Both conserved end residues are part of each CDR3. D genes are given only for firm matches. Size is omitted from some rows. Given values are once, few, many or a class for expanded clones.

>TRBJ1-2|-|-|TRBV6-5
TGTGCCAGCTTAGCAGGCCGCTACACCTTC
CASLAGRYTF
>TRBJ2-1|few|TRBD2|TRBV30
TGTGCCTGGAGTGTAGCGGGGGGGCGTGATGAGCAGTTCTTC
CAWSVAGGRDEQFF
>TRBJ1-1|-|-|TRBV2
TGTGCCAGCGTTGAACAGGACGCTGAAGCTTTCTTT
CASVEQDAEAFF
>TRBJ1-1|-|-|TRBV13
TGTGCCAGCAGCGAAGACAGTCGGGCTGAAGCTTTCTTT
CASSEDSRAEAFF
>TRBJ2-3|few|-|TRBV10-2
TGCGCCAGCAGTGCGGACGGGGGATCGGCTACGCAGTATTTT
CASSADGGSATQYF
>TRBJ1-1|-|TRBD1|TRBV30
TGTGCCTCCGTACAGGGGCGCACTGAAGCTTTCTTT
CASVQGRTEAFF
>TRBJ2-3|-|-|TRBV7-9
TGTGCCAGCAGCCGACAAGAGCAGTATTTT
CASSRQEQYF
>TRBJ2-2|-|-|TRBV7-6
TGTGCCAGCAGCCCCCTCACGGAAACCGGGGAGCTGTTTTTT
CASSPLTETGELFF
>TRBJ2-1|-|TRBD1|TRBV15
TGTGCCACCAGCAGAGGACAGGGGGATTACAATGAGCAGTTCTTC
CATSRGQGDYNEQFF
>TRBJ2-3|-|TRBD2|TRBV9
TGTGCCAGCAGCGTCGGACTAGCGGGGGGAGATACGCAGTATTTT
CASSVGLAGGDTQYF
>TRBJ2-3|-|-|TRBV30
TGTGCCTGGACCGGGTCCTACACAGATACGCAGTATTTT
CAWTGSYTDTQYF
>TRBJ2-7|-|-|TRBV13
TGTGCCAGCAGCAAGGACCCGGGCGAGCAGTACTTC
CASSKDPGEQYF
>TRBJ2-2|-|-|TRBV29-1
TGCAGCGTTGAGAGGACCCACTCCGGTTCCACCGGGGAGCTGTTTTTT
CSVERTHSGSTGELFF
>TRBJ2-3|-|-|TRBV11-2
TGTGCCAGCAGCGACCGAGGTACGCAGTATTTT
CASSDRGTQYF
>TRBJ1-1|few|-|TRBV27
TGTGCCAGCAGTTTAGGGTTGAACACTGAAGCTTTCTTT
CASSLGLNTEAFF
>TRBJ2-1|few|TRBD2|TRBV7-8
TGTGCCAGCAGCTTAGCTTGGACTAGCGGGGGCCGGGACCACAATGAGCAGTTCTTC
CASSLAWTSGGRDHNEQFF
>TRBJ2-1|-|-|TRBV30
TGTGCCTGGAGTGCCTTTACCTACAATGAGCAGTTCTTC
CAWSAFTYNEQFF
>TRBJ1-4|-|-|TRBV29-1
TGCAGCGCCTCGGATGAAAAACTGTTTTTT
CSASDEKLFF
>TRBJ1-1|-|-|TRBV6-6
TGTGCCAGCAGTTTCTCCTATAGATTCGACACTGAAGCTTTCTTT
CASSFSYRFDTEAFF
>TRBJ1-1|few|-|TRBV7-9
TGTGCCAGCAGTACCGGGGGTGAAGCTTTCTTT
CASSTGGEAFF
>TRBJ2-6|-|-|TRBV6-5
TGTGCCAGCAGCGACCTCTCTGGGGCCAACGTCCTGACTTTC
CASSDLSGANVLTF
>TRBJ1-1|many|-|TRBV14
TGTGCCAGCAGCCCCTATGGTACGAGAGCTTTCTTT
CASSPYGTRAFF
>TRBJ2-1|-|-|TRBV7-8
TGTGCCAGCAGCTTTTCAGGGGCTGACGGCAATGAGCAGTTCTTC
CASSFSGADGNEQFF
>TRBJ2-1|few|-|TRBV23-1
TGCGCCAGCAGTCAATCGCGGAGGACTTACGGCGAGCAGTTCTTC
CASSQSRRTYGEQFF
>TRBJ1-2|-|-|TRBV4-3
TGCGCCAGCAGCCAAGATCGGCAGGGCAATGGTGGCTACACCTTC
CASSQDRQGNGGYTF
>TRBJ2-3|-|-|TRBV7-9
TGTGCCAGCTCTTATCGGGGGAGATACACAGATACGCAGTATTTT
CASSYRGRYTDTQYF
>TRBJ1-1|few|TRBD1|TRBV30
TGTGCCTGGAGTACCGCAGGGGGCACTGAAGCTTTCTTT
CAWSTAGGTEAFF
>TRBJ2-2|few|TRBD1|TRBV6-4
TGTGCCAGCAGCGAGGGACAGTCCTCCGGGGAGCTGTTTTTT
CASSEGQSSGELFF
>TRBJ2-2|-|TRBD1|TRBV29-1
TGCAGCGTAACCGGGACAGAATCATCGAACACCGGGGAGCTGTTTTTT
CSVTGTESSNTGELFF
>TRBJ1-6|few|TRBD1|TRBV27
TGTGCCAGCAGTTTGAGCGGGACAGCTTATTCACCCCTCCACTTT
CASSLSGTAYSPLHF
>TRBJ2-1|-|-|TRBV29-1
TGCAGCGTTTTAGTCTCGGGGATGGGCAATGAGCAGTTCTTC
CSVLVSGMGNEQFF
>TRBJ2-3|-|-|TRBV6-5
TGTGCCAGCAGTTACGGCGGGGCCACAGATACGCAGTATTTT
CASSYGGATDTQYF
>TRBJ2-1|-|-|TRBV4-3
TGCGCCAGCAGCCCCGGGGTGAGCAATGAGCAGTTCTTC
CASSPGVSNEQFF
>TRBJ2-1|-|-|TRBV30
TGTGCCTGGAGTGTATACGGCCCCCCCTACAATGAGCAGTTCTTC
CAWSVYGPPYNEQFF
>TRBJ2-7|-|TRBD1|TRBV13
TGTGCCAGCAGCTTATCCGACAGGGCCTACGAGCAGTACTTC
CASSLSDRAYEQYF
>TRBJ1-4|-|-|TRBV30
TGTGCTTGCAGGACTAATGAAAAACTGTTTTTT
CACRTNEKLFF
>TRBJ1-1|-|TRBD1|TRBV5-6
TGTGCCAGCAGCCCAGGGGGCGCGTACACTGAAGCTTTCTTT
CASSPGGAYTEAFF
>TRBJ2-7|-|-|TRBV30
TGTGCCTGGACTGAGGGTAGGGACGGGGAGCAGTACTTC
CAWTEGRDGEQYF
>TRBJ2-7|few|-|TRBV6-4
TGTGCCAGCACTTGGGGCGGACAATGCGGTGACTTC
CASTWGGQCGDF
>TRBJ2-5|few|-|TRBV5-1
TGCGCCAGCAGCTACAACCAAGAGACCCAGTACTTC
CASSYNQETQYF
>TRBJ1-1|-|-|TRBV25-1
TGTGCCAGCAGCGTTTCCCCGAACACTGAAGCTTTCTTT
CASSVSPNTEAFF
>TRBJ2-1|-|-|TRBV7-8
TGTGCCAGCAGCTCCACCGGGCCTAAGGAGCAGTTCTTC
CASSSTGPKEQFF
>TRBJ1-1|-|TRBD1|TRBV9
TGTGCCAGCAGCGGGGGACAGAGGAACACTGAAGCTTTCTTT
CASSGGQRNTEAFF
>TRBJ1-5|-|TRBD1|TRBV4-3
TGCGCCAGCAGCCCGACAGGGAATAGCAATCAGCCCCAGCATTTT
CASSPTGNSNQPQHF
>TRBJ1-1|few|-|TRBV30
TGTGCCTGGAGTGTAACAGCGTACACTGAAGCTTTCTTT
CAWSVTAYTEAFF
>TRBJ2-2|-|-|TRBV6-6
TGTGCCAGCATCGGGACTCTGGACACCGGGGAGCTGTTTTTT
CASIGTLDTGELFF
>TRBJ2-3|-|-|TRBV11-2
TGTGCCAGCAGCTTAGATCCCTCAGATACGCAGTATTTT
CASSLDPSDTQYF
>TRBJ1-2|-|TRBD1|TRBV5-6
TGTGCCAGCAGCTTGGGGACAGGGATTAACTATGGCTACACCTTC
CASSLGTGINYGYTF
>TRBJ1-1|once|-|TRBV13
TGTGCCAGCAGCTTAGTGCCAGACGGAGAAGCTTTCTTT
CASSLVPDGEAFF
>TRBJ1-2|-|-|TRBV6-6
TGTGCCAGCAGTTACTCGAGTCGAAGCGGCTACACCTTC
CASSYSSRSGYTF
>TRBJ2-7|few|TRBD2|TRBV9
TGTGCCAGCAGCGCCGGGGGGTACGAGCAGTACTTC
CASSAGGYEQYF
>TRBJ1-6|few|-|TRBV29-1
TGCAGCATTCCGGGGATTTATAATTCACCCCTCCACTTT
CSIPGIYNSPLHF
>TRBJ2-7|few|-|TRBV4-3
TGCGCCAGCAGCCAAGATGCTACAGGGTCCTACGAGCAGTACTTC
CASSQDATGSYEQYF
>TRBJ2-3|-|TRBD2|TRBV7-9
TGTGCCAGCAGCCCTGACTACGGACTAGCGGACACAGATACGCAGTATTTT
CASSPDYGLADTDTQYF